Listed below are T cell receptor beta chains from one sample, sequenced in a study of shared clonotypes between healthy human individuals. Profiling relied on immunoSEQ multiplex PCR, and the TCRdb table lists in-frame clones only, not all of them. Of roughly 2.2 million clones in the sample, over 85% are singletons; the top ten hold 0.39%. Specimen: naive CD4+ T cells from PBMCs. These receptors all stem from a man between 18 and 35 years old in good health. Some clones in this sample may be carry-over from other donors' samples. Both conserved end residues are part of each CDR3. A D gene is named only where the DNA matches it firmly. Clone size is stated in some rows and not others, as once, few, many or a class when expanded.

j_gene,d_gene,v_gene,abundance,CDR3aa,CDR3nt
TRBJ2-7,TRBD2,TRBV6-4,-,CASSGLCGRAFEQYF,TGTGCCAGCAGTGGACTCTGCGGGAGGGCCTTCGAGCAGTACTTC
TRBJ2-7,-,TRBV5-1,-,CASSWTGTTYEQYF,TGCGCCAGCAGCTGGACAGGGACTACCTACGAGCAGTACTTC
TRBJ1-6,-,TRBV7-6,-,CASSPSRTGNSPLHF,TGTGCCAGCAGCCCCTCTCGAACAGGGAATTCACCCCTCCACTTT
TRBJ1-4,TRBD1,TRBV5-8,-,CASSPTDRVGGEKLFF,TGTGCCAGCAGCCCGACCGACAGGGTGGGCGGTGAAAAACTGTTTTTT
TRBJ1-5,TRBD1,TRBV19,-,CATSGTVGNSNQPQHF,TGTGCCACCAGTGGGACAGTAGGAAATAGCAATCAGCCCCAGCATTTT
TRBJ2-2,-,TRBV6-1,-,CASSPRDGVIGELFF,TGTGCCAGCAGTCCCCGGGACGGAGTAATAGGGGAGCTGTTTTTT
TRBJ2-7,-,TRBV4-1,-,CASSQVSGGTIRGYYEQYF,TGCGCCAGCAGCCAAGTGAGCGGCGGGACCATCAGGGGTTACTACGAGCAGTACTTC
TRBJ1-1,-,TRBV5-4,-,CASSTGGYTEAFF,TGTGCCAGCAGCACGGGGGGGTACACTGAAGCTTTCTTT
TRBJ1-2,-,TRBV25-1,-,CASSEYRAADGYTF,TGTGCCAGCAGTGAATATAGGGCAGCAGATGGCTACACCTTC
TRBJ2-7,-,TRBV27,-,CASSKLSGTRTEQYF,TGTGCCAGCAGTAAGCTCTCCGGGACGAGGACCGAGCAGTACTTC
TRBJ2-3,-,TRBV5-1,-,CASSFGPTDTQYF,TGCGCCAGCAGCTTCGGGCCTACAGATACGCAGTATTTT
TRBJ2-7,-,TRBV30,-,CAWSRQAKFYEQYF,TGTGCCTGGAGCCGACAGGCAAAATTCTACGAGCAGTACTTC
TRBJ1-1,-,TRBV7-3,-,CARRPPTEAFF,TGTGCCAGAAGACCCCCGACTGAAGCTTTCTTT
TRBJ2-7,TRBD2,TRBV6-1,-,CASSTSGISYEQYF,TGTGCCAGCAGTACTAGCGGGATCTCCTACGAGCAGTACTTC
TRBJ2-5,-,TRBV2,-,CASSRDIQETQYF,TGTGCCAGCTCTCGGGACATACAAGAGACCCAGTACTTC
TRBJ2-4,TRBD2,TRBV5-4,once,CASSGPAGVGNIQYF,TGTGCCAGCAGCGGACCAGCGGGAGTGGGAAACATTCAGTACTTC
TRBJ2-5,-,TRBV7-9,-,CASSRDPGETQYF,TGTGCCAGCAGCCGGGACCCAGGGGAGACCCAGTACTTC
TRBJ2-4,TRBD1,TRBV5-1,-,CASSTRTGHF,TGCGCCAGCAGCACCAGGACAGGGCACTTC
TRBJ1-1,-,TRBV27,-,CASSLRTNTEAFF,TGTGCCAGCAGTTTACGGACGAACACTGAAGCTTTCTTT
TRBJ1-1,TRBD1,TRBV10-3,-,CAIGATGSTEAFF,TGTGCCATCGGAGCGACAGGGAGCACTGAAGCTTTCTTT
TRBJ1-2,-,TRBV9,-,CASSPLKGPLFVYGYTF,TGTGCCAGCAGCCCCCTAAAGGGGCCTCTTTTTGTCTATGGCTACACCTTC
TRBJ1-2,TRBD1,TRBV6-6,-,CASRIQGASNYGYTF,TGTGCCAGCAGAATACAGGGGGCCTCGAACTATGGCTACACCTTC
TRBJ2-3,-,TRBV7-8,-,CASTLRRASTDTQYF,TGTGCCAGCACTTTGCGGCGGGCTAGCACAGATACGCAGTATTTT
TRBJ2-7,-,TRBV6-5,-,CASSAWDKLYEQYF,TGTGCCAGCAGCGCATGGGACAAACTTTACGAGCAGTACTTC
TRBJ2-3,TRBD1,TRBV2,-,CASTAGDRGGDTQYF,TGTGCCAGCACTGCTGGGGACAGGGGGGGAGATACGCAGTATTTT
TRBJ2-2,-,TRBV6-4,-,CASSDLAGELFF,TGTGCCAGCAGTGATCTGGCCGGGGAGCTGTTTTTT
TRBJ1-4,-,TRBV30,few,CAWSGVEKLFF,TGTGCCTGGAGTGGGGTGGAAAAACTGTTTTTT
TRBJ1-1,-,TRBV5-1,-,CASRKDGAAEAFF,TGCGCCAGCAGAAAGGACGGAGCTGCTGAAGCTTTCTTT
TRBJ2-6,TRBD2,TRBV7-6,-,CASSSGLAGRSGANVLTF,TGTGCCAGCAGCTCGGGACTAGCGGGACGCTCTGGGGCCAACGTCCTGACTTTC
TRBJ1-2,-,TRBV2,-,CASRQVYGYTF,TGTGCCAGCAGACAGGTCTATGGCTACACCTTC
TRBJ2-1,-,TRBV18,once,CASSPAGYEQFF,TGTGCCAGCTCACCCGCAGGGTATGAGCAGTTCTTC
TRBJ2-7,-,TRBV28,-,CASSPLLPRGHYEQYF,TGTGCCAGCAGTCCCCTCCTCCCCCGTGGACACTACGAGCAGTACTTC
TRBJ2-7,-,TRBV7-9,-,CASSFSSGFYEQYF,TGTGCCAGCAGCTTTTCATCAGGATTCTACGAGCAGTACTTC
TRBJ2-3,-,TRBV28,-,CASSFWTDTQYF,TGTGCCAGCAGTTTCTGGACAGATACGCAGTATTTT
TRBJ1-4,-,TRBV28,-,CASSPRGAEKLFF,TGTGCCAGCAGCCCTAGAGGGGCGGAAAAACTGTTTTTT
TRBJ2-7,-,TRBV20-1,-,CSARTDEQYF,TGCAGTGCTAGGACGGACGAGCAGTACTTC
TRBJ1-2,-,TRBV28,-,CASSLRLFGYTF,TGTGCCAGCAGTTTGAGGCTCTTTGGCTACACCTTC
TRBJ1-1,TRBD1,TRBV7-9,once,CASSLGQGASTEAFF,TGTGCCAGCAGCTTAGGTCAGGGGGCGAGCACTGAAGCTTTCTTT
TRBJ1-6,-,TRBV27,-,CGSSLVYDSPLHF,TGTGGCAGCAGTTTAGTCTACGATTCACCCCTCCACTTT
TRBJ2-1,-,TRBV6-1,-,CASSQPNGDEQFF,TGTGCCAGCAGCCAGCCCAATGGGGATGAGCAGTTCTTC
TRBJ2-4,TRBD2,TRBV5-4,-,CASSQGLVSLTAKNIQYF,TGTGCCAGCAGCCAGGGACTAGTTTCCCTCACAGCCAAAAACATTCAGTACTTC
TRBJ2-7,TRBD2,TRBV7-7,-,CASSLGLAGAYEQYF,TGTGCCAGCAGCTTAGGGCTAGCGGGGGCCTACGAGCAGTACTTC
TRBJ2-7,-,TRBV6-5,-,CASSYSTSGRAYEQYF,TGTGCCAGCAGTTACTCGACCAGCGGACGAGCCTACGAGCAGTACTTC
TRBJ2-3,-,TRBV30,-,CAWRTPSTDTQYF,TGTGCCTGGCGGACCCCTAGCACAGATACGCAGTATTTT
TRBJ1-1,TRBD1,TRBV6-6,-,CASSYGTGPTEAFF,TGTGCCAGCAGTTACGGGACAGGACCGACTGAAGCTTTCTTT
TRBJ2-7,TRBD1,TRBV5-6,-,CASSSPIRQGRNEQYF,TGTGCCAGCAGCTCTCCTATACGACAGGGGAGGAACGAGCAGTACTTC
TRBJ2-1,TRBD2,TRBV4-1,-,CASSQVTTGGRNEQFF,TGCGCCAGCAGCCAAGTAACAACGGGAGGGCGGAATGAGCAGTTCTTC
TRBJ2-5,-,TRBV19,-,CASSIRDLETQYF,TGTGCCAGTAGTATCAGGGACTTAGAGACCCAGTACTTC
TRBJ1-1,TRBD1,TRBV19,-,CASSRQGRGTEAFF,TGTGCCAGTAGCCGACAGGGTAGGGGCACTGAAGCTTTCTTT
TRBJ1-2,-,TRBV30,-,CAWSVQGAERYGYTF,TGTGCCTGGAGTGTACAAGGCGCAGAGAGGTATGGCTACACCTTC
TRBJ2-1,TRBD2,TRBV11-3,-,CASSSLHRTSSNSYNEQFF,TGTGCCAGCAGCAGTTTACACAGGACTAGCTCCAACTCCTACAATGAGCAGTTCTTC
TRBJ2-1,-,TRBV6-4,-,CASSDAARSYNEQFF,TGTGCCAGCAGTGACGCCGCGCGCTCCTACAATGAGCAGTTCTTC
TRBJ2-7,-,TRBV7-8,-,CASSLGGSLQKVKYF,TGTGCCAGCAGCTTAGGGGGTTCACTCCAGAAGGTTAAGTACTTC